In its sample, the clone carrying this T cell receptor (beta chain) was seen a few times. Its antigen is currently unknown. During its preparation, the TCRbeta library received unique molecular identifiers. TCRdb called the PCR reads again in MiXCR, with one record for every CDR3 protein. The sample carries about 980,000 distinct CDR3 sequences, under 30% recorded once. This sample stems from a study of T-cell reconstitution after alpha-beta-depleted transplantation in children. Whole-study findings and limits: One year after transplant, T-cell counts and diversity came mostly from newly produced T cells.

Sequenced material: PBMCs, mostly from graft donor cells, taken 360 days after TCRalphabeta/CD19-depleted stem cell transplant. This receptor was obtained from a boy in the first two years of life who had a stem cell transplant for SCID, so the T cells may come from the graft donor.

CDR3 region: CASSPYRNSYEQYF. The CDR3 bases are TGTGCCAGCAGCCCCTACAGGAACTCCTACGAGCAGTACTTC. The chain employs TRBV7-8 and TRBJ2-7, with D possibly matching TRBD1 (5 bases). With 5 bases removed from V and 0 bases from J, the gap between germline ends came to 11 bases. The CDR3 loop spans 14 amino acids. Germline V gives CDR1 SGHVS, CDR2 FQNEAQ.